Shown below are 8 T cell receptor beta chains from a single sample sequenced in a study of T cell changes during pregnancy in multiple sclerosis. TCRdb keeps only in-frame clones here, not all; method: immunoSEQ multiplex PCR. In the table there are fewer than 70,000 clones, roughly 88% of which are singletons. The sample here was peripheral blood, taken in the third trimester of pregnancy. These receptor sequences come from a female donor with multiple sclerosis, enrolled in a pregnancy study.

This chain joins TRBV30 and TRBJ2-2; TRBD2 might be the D (5 bases). The ends were cut back, 0 bases at V and 3 bases at J, with 11 bases in the middle. CDR3 length: 15 residues. Germline assignment: CDR1 GTSNPN and CDR2 SVGIG (reference sequence). CDR3 residues: CAWSVSGGYTGELFF. The CDR3 nucleotides read TGTGCCTGGAGTGTGTCTGGAGGATACACCGGGGAGCTGTTTTTT.

The chain joins TRBV30 to TRBJ2-7, with 10 bases identical to TRBD2. Germline V gene data show CDR1 as GTSNPN and CDR2 as SVGIG (reference sequence). J was trimmed by 4 bases and V by 2 bases; bases with no gene match: 14. This CDR3 contains 17 residues. CDR3 loop: CAWSRLAGGSPAYEQYF. As DNA, the CDR3 is TGTGCCTGGAGTAGGTTAGCGGGGGGTTCCCCTGCGTACGAGCAGTACTTC.

The chain carries TRBV29-1 and TRBJ1-1; 10 nucleotides line up with TRBD1. V shed 4 bases and J 3 bases; nucleotides not matched to a gene: 2. There are 13 residues in the CDR3. Germline CDR1 and CDR2: SQVTM and ANQGSEA. CDR3 sequence: CSVGQGADTEAFF. CDR3 sequence (DNA): TGCAGCGTTGGACAGGGGGCCGACACTGAAGCTTTCTTT. Variable domain in full (rest from reference TRBV29-1 and TRBJ1-1): SAVISQKPSRDICQRGTSLTIQCQVDSQVTMMFWYRQQPGQSLTLIATANQGSEATYESGFVIDKFPISRPNLTFSTLTVSNMSPEDSSIYLCSVGQGADTEAFFGQGTRLTVV.

The chain links TRBV30 to TRBJ2-1; TRBD1 agrees at 9 bases. CDR3 length: 14 amino acids. The germline V gene encodes CDR1 GTSNPN and CDR2 SVGIG (reference sequence). Losses at the gene ends were 1 base for V and 9 bases for J; bases not matched to a gene: 7. The CDR3 is CAWSGTGARGEQFF. In DNA form, the CDR3 reads TGTGCCTGGAGTGGGACAGGGGCACGGGGTGAGCAGTTCTTC.

The J gene is TRBJ1-1, the V gene TRBV29-1; D gene unclear. V lost 4 bases and J 7 bases, leaving 7 bases between the germline ends. CDR1 is SQVTM, CDR2 ANQGSEA, per germline. The CDR3 length is 10 residues. Here the CDR3 DNA reads TGCAGCGTTGTAGTCCGTGAAGCTTTCTTT. Its protein product is CSVVVREAFF.

The J gene is TRBJ2-2, the V gene TRBV18; D perhaps matches TRBD2 (6 bases). The V end lost 5 bases, the J end lost 0 bases, and 10 bases lay between the germline ends. CDR1 and CDR2 (germline): KGHSH, LQKENI. CDR3 length: 15 residues. CDR3 sequence (DNA): TGTGCCAGCTCAGGCGGACTAACGAACACCGGGGAGCTGTTTTTT. It codes for CASSGGLTNTGELFF.

The J gene is TRBJ1-2, the V gene TRBV5-1; the match to TRBD1 covers 7 bases. Germline V gene sequence: CDR1 SGHRS, CDR2 YFSETQ. The V and J ends lost 2 bases and 3 bases, in that order; junction bases with no gene match: 4. This CDR3 is built from 14 residues. CDR3 DNA sequence: TGCGCCAGCAGCTTAGGACAGGTCGACTATGGCTACACCTTC. Protein product: CASSLGQVDYGYTF.

As to this clone: No DNA is shown, since the ends of the CDR3 on it are uncertain; the CDR3 is the one TCRdb lists. The rearrangement links TRBV9 to TRBJ2-3; the table's D call TRBD2 went unverified against the DNA. Germline CDR1 is SGDLS and CDR2 is YYNGEE. A total of 12 residues make up the CDR3, ends included. The CDR3 reads CASSVGGGAIYF.